Following are 13 T cell receptor beta chains from one sample sequenced in a study of T-cell reconstitution after alpha-beta-depleted transplantation in children. Library preparation (for TCRbeta) was performed with unique molecular identifiers. A single record per CDR3 protein comes from TCRdb applying MiXCR to the PCR reads. The profile covers approximately 980,000 distinct CDR3 sequences, with about 29% appearing a single time and 25% to 35% taken by the ten largest. The sample in question was PBMCs, mostly from graft donor cells, obtained 360 days after TCRalphabeta/CD19-depleted stem cell transplant. Source of these receptors: a boy less than two years old who had a stem cell transplant for SCID, so the T cells may come from the graft donor.

This clonotype was detected only a few times. The chain recombines TRBV10-1 with TRBJ2-3; possibly TRBD1 for D (7 bases). The CDR3 consists of 14 residues. The V end lost 7 bases, the J end lost 2 bases, and 13 bases lay between the germline ends. Germline V lookup: CDR1 WNHNN, CDR2 SYGVQD (reference sequence). This chain's CDR3 is CASIQGGNTDTQYF. CDR3 in DNA: TGCGCCAGCATCCAGGGGGGCAACACAGATACGCAGTATTTT.

This clonotype was counted only a few times. This chain connects TRBV20-1 to TRBJ2-1; D gene uncertain. The germline CDR1 and CDR2 sequences are DFQATT and SNEGSKA (reference sequence). This CDR3 region has 12 residues. The V and J ends lost 1 base and 7 bases respectively, with 8 bases between them. The CDR3 DNA reads TGCAGTGCTAGAGTGGTTAGTAATGAGCAGTTCTTC. Translated, it gives CSARVVSNEQFF.

This clonotype showed up just a few times. The chain joins TRBV5-1 to TRBJ1-2; D gene unclear. CDR1 SGHRS and CDR2 YFSETQ come from the germline V gene. The CDR3 has 15 residues. V was cut by 1 base and J by 4 bases, with 14 bases left in between. The CDR3 nucleotides are TGCGCCAGCAGCTTGCGTGGGGAATTAGGCTATGGCTACACCTTC. It is translated as CASSLRGELGYGYTF.

CDR3 residues: CASSPVASGGVYTYEQYF. CDR3 nucleotides: TGTGCCAGCAGCCCGGTGGCTAGCGGGGGGGTCTACACCTACGAGCAGTACTTC. V is TRBV4-2 and J is TRBJ2-7, with TRBD2 matching 12 bases. The germline V gene has CDR1 LGHNA and CDR2 YNFKEQ. The CDR3 is 18 amino acids. V lost 4 bases, J lost 2 bases, and 12 bases stayed unmatched.

This chain connects TRBV20-1 to TRBJ1-2; 7 positions agree with TRBD1. The CDR3 runs to 12 residues. Germline values: CDR1 DFQATT, CDR2 SNEGSKA (reference sequence). The CDR3 sequence: CSSTGPNYGYTF. CDR3 nucleotides: TGCAGCTCGACAGGGCCTAACTATGGCTACACCTTC.

The rearrangement joins TRBV5-5 to TRBJ1-1, with 8 positions matching TRBD1. The CDR3 is 16 amino acids. Germline V lookup: CDR1 SGHKS, CDR2 YYEKEE (reference sequence). J was trimmed by 3 bases and V by 4 bases; bases with no gene match: 11. The CDR3, as DNA: TGTGCCAGCAGCCCAGCATTCGGACAGGGACACACTGAAGCTTTCTTT. As protein: CASSPAFGQGHTEAFF.

In its sample, this clonotype was seen a few times. The V gene is TRBV5-1, the J gene TRBJ1-5; D gene unclear. The CDR3 extends over 15 amino acids. The V and J ends lost 4 bases and 4 bases respectively, with 15 bases between them. The germline V gene encodes CDR1 SGHRS and CDR2 YFSETQ. The CDR3 region has the DNA TGCGCCAGCAGCCCGGGCCCCCGGAGGAATCAGCCCCAGCATTTT. It codes for CASSPGPRRNQPQHF.

The chain employs TRBV4-2 and TRBJ1-6, with TRBD1 identical over 10 bases. J gave up 10 bases and V 0 bases, and 6 bases lay outside the gene matches. Per germline, CDR1 LGHNA and CDR2 YNFKEQ. The CDR3 runs 16 residues. The CDR3 loop reads CASSQDWGQGNSPLHF. Written as DNA, the CDR3 is TGTGCCAGCAGCCAAGATTGGGGACAGGGGAACTCACCCCTCCACTTT.

This chain links TRBV15 with TRBJ2-7, with 8 bases that match TRBD1. With V trimmed by 0 bases and J by 5 bases, 6 bases remained unmatched. CDR1 and CDR2 from the germline V gene are LNHNV and YYDKDF (reference sequence). This CDR3 contains 15 residues. CDR3 sequence: CATSRDRRGLHEQYF. In DNA form, the CDR3 reads TGTGCCACCAGCAGAGATCGCAGGGGGCTCCACGAGCAGTACTTC.

The V call is TRBV24-1, the J call TRBJ2-5; D remains ambiguous. Germline-derived CDR1 and CDR2 are KGHDR and SFDVKD. The CDR3 contains 14 residues. V was clipped by 3 bases and J by 4 bases, with 11 bases between them. Here the CDR3 DNA reads TGTGCCACCAGTGATACGGCCCGGGCAGAGACCCAGTACTTC. Translation gives CATSDTARAETQYF.

This clonotype was picked up a small number of times. CDR3 bases: TGTGCCAGCAGCCAAGGGCGTGGTAAAAGGGACAGCACCACCGGGGAGCTGTTTTTT. Translation gives CASSQGRGKRDSTTGELFF. The chain links TRBV3-1 to TRBJ2-2; 7 bases fit TRBD1. The CDR3 extends over 19 amino acids. Germline V CDR1 and CDR2: LGHDT, YNNKEL (reference sequence). V lost 1 base and J lost 4; bases outside the gene matches: 15.

This chain uses TRBV19 with TRBJ1-2; D remains unclear. The CDR3 extends over 16 amino acids. Germline loops: CDR1 LNHDA, CDR2 SQIVND (reference sequence). V gave up 7 bases and J gave up 0 bases, with 18 bases separating them. The CDR3 protein is CASTPKEAAANYGYTF. The CDR3 bases are TGTGCCAGTACCCCTAAGGAGGCGGCAGCTAACTATGGCTACACCTTC. Drawing the rest from reference TRBV19 and TRBJ1-2, the complete variable domain is DGGITQSPKYLFRKEGQNVTLSCEQNLNHDAMYWYRQDPGQGLRLIYYSQIVNDFQKGDIAEGYSVSREKKESFPLTVTSAQKNPTAFYLCASTPKEAAANYGYTFGSGTRLTVV.

This chain joins TRBV29-1 and TRBJ2-1, with D possibly TRBD1 on 5 matching bases. The germline V gene encodes CDR1 SQVTM and CDR2 ANQGSEA. The CDR3 has 14 residues. With 7 bases removed from V and 2 bases from J, the gap between germline ends came to 15 bases. CDR3 coding DNA: TGCAGCGGGAACCGACAGAGCCCCTACAATGAGCAGTTCTTC. Translated: CSGNRQSPYNEQFF.